This entry is about one T cell receptor (beta chain). Its antigen is as yet unknown. The CDR3 length is 17 residues. The germline V gene has CDR1 SGHRS and CDR2 YFSETQ. J was trimmed by 1 base and V by 3 bases; bases with no gene match: 6. The protocol was immunoSEQ multiplex PCR, while the TCRdb copy is restricted to in-frame clones and leaves out a portion. The sample comprises approximately 1.4 million clones, under 99% of which are singletons, and about 0.45% rests with the top ten. The data stem from a study of shared clonotypes between healthy human individuals. About the research overall: For every donor, three CD4 naive, three CD4 memory, two CD8 naive and one CD8 memory plates were used. Points from the study as a whole: Memory subsets generally showed lower estimated richness than naive subsets. Non-shared clonotypes showed lower generation probabilities than clonotypes common to all four donors.

Sequencing input: naive CD4+ T cells sorted from blood. Regarding subset: CD45RA+ positively selected. The V call is TRBV5-1, the J call TRBJ2-7, with 14 bases identical to TRBD2. This TCR was recovered from a man aged 25-45 years in good health. This chain's CDR3 is CASSWGLAGVMSYEQYF. CDR3 DNA sequence: TGCGCCAGCAGCTGGGGACTAGCGGGAGTCATGTCCTACGAGCAGTACTTC.